These T cell receptor beta chains were read from a single sample in a study of OX40 agonist ivuxolimab in advanced cancers. The method was immunoSEQ multiplex PCR; TCRdb's version includes in-frame clones alone and lacks a portion of them. The data hold 81,000 or so clones, with around 90% observed a single time. The sequencing here drew on CD4+ or CD8+ T cells sorted from blood, taken in a trial of the OX40 agonist ivuxolimab. Receptors were obtained from an adult with an advanced solid tumor such as melanoma, head and neck, liver or kidney cancer. Both conserved end residues are part of each CDR3. The order of the fields is V gene, clone size, D gene, CDR3 length, J gene, CDR3 protein, CDR3 DNA. The D gene is left open where the match is weak. Expanded clones get a size class; other rows say once, few or many, or leave the size out.

TRBV29-1	.	.	15	TRBJ1-1	CSVPKGGTMNTEAFF	TGCAGCGTCCCTAAGGGGGGGACCATGAACACTGAAGCTTTCTTT
TRBV2	once	.	13	TRBJ1-1	CATHREQNTEAFF	TGTGCCACCCACAGGGAACAGAACACTGAAGCTTTCTTT
TRBV9	.	TRBD1	16	TRBJ1-3	CASSPRQGIVGNTIYF	TGTGCCAGCAGCCCCCGACAGGGGATCGTAGGAAACACCATATATTTT
TRBV5-6	.	.	14	TRBJ2-5	CASSLGGARETQYF	TGTGCCAGCAGCTTGGGGGGGGCGCGGGAGACCCAGTACTTC
TRBV18	.	.	13	TRBJ1-1	CASSPMAGIEAFF	TGTGCCAGCTCACCAATGGCAGGGATAGAAGCTTTCTTT
TRBV2	.	.	14	TRBJ1-1	CAINIAPGNYEAFF	TGTGCCATCAACATCGCGCCAGGAAACTACGAAGCTTTCTTT
TRBV27	.	.	15	TRBJ2-1	CASSLRRANHNEQFF	TGTGCCAGCAGTTTACGCAGGGCTAACCACAATGAGCAGTTCTTC
TRBV5-4	.	.	13	TRBJ2-2	CASSLAGTGELFF	TGTGCCAGCAGTTTGGCGGGTACCGGGGAGCTGTTTTTT
TRBV9	.	TRBD1	15	TRBJ2-7	CASSARPGQTYEQYF	TGTGCCAGCAGCGCTCGGCCGGGACAGACCTACGAGCAGTACTTC
TRBV5-6	.	.	15	TRBJ2-3	CASREAGASTDTQYF	TGTGCCAGCCGGGAGGCGGGGGCGAGCACAGATACGCAGTATTTT
TRBV6-5	.	.	11	TRBJ1-2	CASSPRRGYTF	TGTGCCAGCAGCCCCCGACGGGGCTACACCTTC
TRBV4-2	.	TRBD1	17	TRBJ2-2	CASSRGGGTGNTGELFF	TGTGCCAGCAGCAGGGGAGGCGGGACAGGCAACACCGGGGAGCTGTTTTTT
TRBV7-2	once	.	13	TRBJ2-7	CASSLRANYEQYF	TGTGCCAGCAGCTTAAGGGCAAACTACGAGCAGTACTTC
TRBV5-4	.	.	16	TRBJ1-3	CASSQVTVVSGNTIYF	TGTGCCAGCAGCCAAGTCACGGTGGTCTCTGGAAACACCATATATTTT
TRBV12-2	.	.	15	TRBJ2-7	CASRLPTGGKDEQYF	TGTGCAAGTCGCTTACCGACAGGGGGCAAGGACGAGCAGTACTTC
TRBV6-1	.	.	14	TRBJ1-5	CASSPGLDNQPQHF	TGTGCCAGCAGCCCCGGGCTAGACAATCAGCCCCAGCATTTT
TRBV10-3	once	.	15	TRBJ1-4	CAISKTRGGDEKLFF	TGTGCCATCAGCAAAACCCGGGGGGGGGATGAAAAACTGTTTTTT
TRBV21-1	few	.	12	TRBJ1-1	CASSTKPREAFF	TGTGCCAGCAGCACCAAACCCCGGGAGGCTTTCTTT
TRBV9	.	.	15	TRBJ1-1	CASSEGLRMNTEAFF	TGTGCCAGCAGCGAGGGGTTGCGCATGAACACTGAAGCTTTCTTT
TRBV2	few	.	13	TRBJ2-1	CASSESSSNEQFF	TGTGCCAGCAGTGAAAGTAGTTCCAATGAGCAGTTCTTC
TRBV7-3	few	.	13	TRBJ1-1	CASSLVQGRQAFF	TGTGCCAGCAGCTTGGTGCAGGGGAGACAAGCTTTCTTT
TRBV5-1	.	.	15	TRBJ1-3	CASSPLPSTGNTIYF	TGCGCCAGCAGCCCGTTGCCGAGCACTGGAAACACCATATATTTT
TRBV9	.	.	15	TRBJ1-5	CASSVGGNSNQPQHF	TGTGCCAGCAGCGTAGGTGGCAACAGCAATCAGCCCCAGCATTTT
TRBV6-1	.	.	13	TRBJ2-5	CAISIRGQETQYF	TGTGCCATATCGATCCGGGGCCAAGAGACCCAGTACTTC
TRBV6-1	.	.	11	TRBJ2-5	CASSEGGAQYF	TGTGCCAGCAGTGAAGGGGGGGCCCAGTACTTC
TRBV4-2	.	.	15	TRBJ2-7	CASSQDLNSAYEQYF	TGTGCCAGCAGCCAAGATTTGAACAGCGCCTACGAGCAGTACTTC
TRBV19	few	.	14	TRBJ2-7	CASSIKGNYYEQYF	TGTGCCAGTAGTATAAAGGGGAACTACTACGAGCAGTACTTC
TRBV5-1	.	TRBD1	18	TRBJ2-6	CASSGGTGPISGANVLTF	TGCGCCAGCAGCGGTGGGACAGGGCCAATCTCTGGGGCCAACGTCCTGACTTTC
TRBV7-3	.	.	14	TRBJ2-3	CASSLDSTSDTQYF	TGTGCCAGCAGCTTAGACAGCACTTCTGATACGCAGTATTTT